The sample holds many counts of the clone carrying this T cell receptor beta chain. Its ends do not fully match the called genes, so a read error is possible. For the diagnoses, clinical symptoms, serum thyroxine and TRAb, thyroid ultrasound and orbital computed tomography were used. This entry belongs to a study of T cells in Graves' hyperthyroidism and ophthalmopathy. Study overall: Before treatment of any kind, peripheral blood was taken at initial diagnosis.

There are 15 residues in the CDR3. Germline values: CDR1 MDHEN, CDR2 SYDVKM. RNA transcripts gave rise to amplified TCR beta CDR3 regions. An initial round of RT-PCR targeting the TCR CDR3 relied on the HTBI primer set. TCRdb re-derived calls from the multiplex PCR reads in MiXCR, one entry per CDR3 protein. Of hundreds of thousands of distinct CDR3 sequences in the sample, 16% were seen once. Sequencing used blood. The genes are TRBV28 and TRBJ1-1, with 7 bases lining up with TRBD1. The receptor's source is a woman under 30 with Graves' hyperthyroidism. The CDR3 nucleotides read TGTGCCAGTACACGGGGCTCAGGGGGGAACCCTGAAGCTTTCTTT. As protein: CASTRGSGGNPEAFF.